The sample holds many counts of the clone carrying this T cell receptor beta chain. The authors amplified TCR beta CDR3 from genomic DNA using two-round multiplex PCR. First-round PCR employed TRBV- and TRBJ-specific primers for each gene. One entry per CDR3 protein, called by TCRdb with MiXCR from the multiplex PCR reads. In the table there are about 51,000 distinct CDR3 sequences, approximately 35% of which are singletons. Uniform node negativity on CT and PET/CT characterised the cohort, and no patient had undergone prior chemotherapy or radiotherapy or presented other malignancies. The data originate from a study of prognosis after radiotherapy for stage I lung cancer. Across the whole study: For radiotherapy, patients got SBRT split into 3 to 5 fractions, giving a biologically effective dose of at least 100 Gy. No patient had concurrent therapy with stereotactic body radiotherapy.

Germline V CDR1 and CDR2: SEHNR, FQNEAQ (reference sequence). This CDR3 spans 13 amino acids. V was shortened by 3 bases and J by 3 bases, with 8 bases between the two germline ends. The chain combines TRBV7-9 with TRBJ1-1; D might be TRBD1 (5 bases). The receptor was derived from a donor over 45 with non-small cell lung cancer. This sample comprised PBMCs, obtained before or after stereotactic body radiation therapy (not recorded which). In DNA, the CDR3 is TGTGCCAGCAGCTTGACGGGGGACACTGAAGCTTTCTTT. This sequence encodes CASSLTGDTEAFF.